A selection of T cell receptor beta chains follows, all from one sample in a study of T cell repertoires in cytomegalovirus infection. These receptors are not linked to any known antigen. TCRdb re-called the reads through MiXCR, storing one row per CDR3 protein. Among approximately 990,000 distinct CDR3 sequences listed, 31% were seen once. The specimen was cultured CD8+ T cells from PBMCs, collected from culture after CMV antigen stimulation. These receptors came from a human donor in good health (CMV status not recorded). Some clones in this sample may be carry-over from other donors' samples. The CDR3 runs from the conserved cysteine through the conserved F or W. The D gene is left open where the match is weak. The size field is filled for only some rows; it gives once, few, many or a size class.

clone_size: NA
j_call: TRBJ1-5
v_call: TRBV5-5
d_call: NA
cdr3_nt: TGTGCCAGCAGCTCCTCCGATTCTCTAGCGGTCCAGCATTTT
cdr3_aa: CASSSSDSLAVQHF

clone_size: few
j_call: TRBJ1-2
v_call: TRBV27
d_call: NA
cdr3_nt: TGTGCCAGCAGTCCCCCGGGGGCCCTTGGGGGCTACACCTTC
cdr3_aa: CASSPPGALGGYTF

clone_size: NA
j_call: TRBJ1-6
v_call: TRBV7-9
d_call: NA
cdr3_nt: TGTGCCAGCAGCTTAGCGGAGTCTCGCTATAATTCACCCCTCCACTTT
cdr3_aa: CASSLAESRYNSPLHF

clone_size: NA
j_call: TRBJ1-2
v_call: TRBV6-5
d_call: TRBD1
cdr3_nt: TGTGCCAGCACCCCCCGGGGGACAGTCTATGGCTACACCTTC
cdr3_aa: CASTPRGTVYGYTF

clone_size: NA
j_call: TRBJ2-2
v_call: TRBV7-6
d_call: NA
cdr3_nt: TGTGCCAGCAGCCACCCTGCGGGGCTGGTCGGGGAGCTGTTTTTT
cdr3_aa: CASSHPAGLVGELFF

clone_size: few
j_call: TRBJ2-5
v_call: TRBV27
d_call: NA
cdr3_nt: TGTGCCAGCAGTCCCATCAACCCAGGCCTCGAAGAGACCCAGTACTTC
cdr3_aa: CASSPINPGLEETQYF

clone_size: few
j_call: TRBJ2-5
v_call: TRBV7-9
d_call: NA
cdr3_nt: TGTGCCAGCAGCTCGACCCAGGGGAGGGGCGAAGAGACCCAGTACTTC
cdr3_aa: CASSSTQGRGEETQYF

clone_size: NA
j_call: TRBJ1-2
v_call: TRBV5-6
d_call: TRBD1
cdr3_nt: TGTGCCAGCAGCTGGGGACAGAATGGCTACACCTTC
cdr3_aa: CASSWGQNGYTF

clone_size: many
j_call: TRBJ1-5
v_call: TRBV6-1
d_call: NA
cdr3_nt: TGTGCCAGCAGTGAAGCGGGGAGGTCCCCTGATCAGCCCCAGCATTTT
cdr3_aa: CASSEAGRSPDQPQHF

clone_size: few
j_call: TRBJ1-6
v_call: TRBV7-6
d_call: NA
cdr3_nt: TGTGCCAGCAGCTTAGGGACAGTAAATTCACCCCTCCACTTT
cdr3_aa: CASSLGTVNSPLHF

clone_size: many
j_call: TRBJ2-5
v_call: TRBV7-6
d_call: NA
cdr3_nt: TGTGCCAGCAGCCCCTACGGATCCAAAGTCGACCAGTACTTC
cdr3_aa: CASSPYGSKVDQYF

clone_size: few
j_call: TRBJ2-3
v_call: TRBV7-9
d_call: NA
cdr3_nt: TGTGCCAGCAGAAAGGCTTCTACCAGCACAGATACGCAGTATTTT
cdr3_aa: CASRKASTSTDTQYF

clone_size: few
j_call: TRBJ2-7
v_call: TRBV2
d_call: NA
cdr3_nt: TGTGCCAGCAGTTATATCTCCTACGAGCAGTACTTC
cdr3_aa: CASSYISYEQYF

clone_size: NA
j_call: TRBJ1-1
v_call: TRBV6-5
d_call: NA
cdr3_nt: TGTGCCAGTATGGTAAACGGGTGGTCTGAAGCTTTCTTT
cdr3_aa: CASMVNGWSEAFF

clone_size: NA
j_call: TRBJ2-1
v_call: TRBV12-3/TRBV12-4
d_call: TRBD2
cdr3_nt: TGTGCCAGCAGTCCCGGACTAGCGGCTGAGCAGTTCTTC
cdr3_aa: CASSPGLAAEQFF

clone_size: NA
j_call: TRBJ2-7
v_call: TRBV2
d_call: NA
cdr3_nt: TGTGCCAGCAGTGAAGATCAGGGCCCTTTCTACGAGCAGTACTTC
cdr3_aa: CASSEDQGPFYEQYF

clone_size: many
j_call: TRBJ1-5
v_call: TRBV27
d_call: NA
cdr3_nt: TGTGCCAGCAGCTTAAGCGGCAATCAGCCCCAGCATTTT
cdr3_aa: CASSLSGNQPQHF

clone_size: NA
j_call: TRBJ2-7
v_call: TRBV29-1
d_call: NA
cdr3_nt: TGCAGCGTTGAAAGACAGGGAGGCTACGAGCAGTACTTC
cdr3_aa: CSVERQGGYEQYF

clone_size: NA
j_call: TRBJ2-3
v_call: TRBV7-9
d_call: NA
cdr3_nt: TGTGCCAGCAGCCCATTGGGCTGGGATACGCAGTATTTT
cdr3_aa: CASSPLGWDTQYF

clone_size: once
j_call: TRBJ2-4
v_call: TRBV4-2
d_call: NA
cdr3_nt: TGTGCCAGCAGCCAGGAGGGGCTGGTAAACATTCAGTACTTC
cdr3_aa: CASSQEGLVNIQYF

clone_size: NA
j_call: TRBJ1-3
v_call: TRBV27
d_call: NA
cdr3_nt: TGTGCCAGCAGTTTGATGGCAGGCTCTGGAAACACCATATATTTT
cdr3_aa: CASSLMAGSGNTIYF

clone_size: NA
j_call: TRBJ2-2
v_call: TRBV5-5
d_call: NA
cdr3_nt: TGTGCCAGCAGCCGTAACCTAGGACAATTAGTGACCGGGGAGCTGTTTTTT
cdr3_aa: CASSRNLGQLVTGELFF

clone_size: NA
j_call: TRBJ2-5
v_call: TRBV4-1
d_call: TRBD2
cdr3_nt: TGCGCCGGCAGCCGAGGACTAGCGGCATCAGGGCCCCAGTACTTC
cdr3_aa: CAGSRGLAASGPQYF